The 7 T cell receptor beta chains below were found in one sample sequenced in a study of T-cell memory formation after mild COVID-19. TCRdb reprocessed the 5' RACE reads via MiXCR and lists one record per CDR3 protein. The table records some 490,000 distinct CDR3 sequences, 15% to 20% of them present only once. The specimen was PBMCs or a T cell subset sorted from them (not recorded which). The source is an adult woman who had mild COVID-19 (a few samples of this study predate the infection). Cell type and time point are not known.

In this sample, this clonotype turned up many times. The chain joins TRBV4-3 to TRBJ1-5; no reliable D call. Trimming shortened V by 3 bases and J by 2 bases, and 5 bases separated the two germline ends. The CDR3 loop spans 13 amino acids. Germline CDR1 LGHNA, CDR2 YSLEER. This CDR3 reads CASSQDRNQPQHF. The CDR3 coding sequence is TGCGCCAGCAGCCAGGACCGCAATCAGCCCCAGCATTTT.

This clonotype was seen more than once but under ten times. V and J are TRBV12-3 or TRBV12-4 and TRBJ2-3, with D perhaps TRBD2 (6 bases). The V and J ends lost 4 bases and 5 bases respectively, with 19 bases between them. The CDR3 is 16 amino acids. The CDR3 region is CASSYLVQGGGDTQYF. For the CDR3, the DNA is TGTGCCAGCAGTTATCTCGTCCAGGGAGGAGGAGATACGCAGTATTTT.

J is TRBJ2-1 and V is TRBV10-3; D unclear. The germline CDR1 and CDR2 sequences are ENHRY and SYGVKD. CDR3 length: 11 residues. V was cut by 6 bases and J by 8 bases, with 8 bases left in between. In DNA, the CDR3 is TGTGCCATCAGCCAAAGGGATGAGCAGTTCTTC. This encodes CAISQRDEQFF.

The chain is built from TRBV6-6 and TRBJ2-7; D may be TRBD1 (7 bases). Germline V gene sequence: CDR1 MNHNY, CDR2 SVGAGI (reference sequence). The CDR3 totals 14 residues. V dropped 9 bases and J dropped 6 bases, with 21 bases sitting between them. In nucleotides, the CDR3 is TGTGCCAGGGTTTTCCCCCGCAGGGGGGCCGAGCAGTACTTC. The encoded protein is CARVFPRRGAEQYF.

This clonotype was detected a few times. The chain links TRBV7-9 to TRBJ1-2, with a tentative D call TRBD1 (5 bases). Germline CDR1 and CDR2: SEHNR and FQNEAQ (reference sequence). The CDR3 contains 14 residues. Trimming stripped 5 bases from V and 1 base from J, with 11 bases between. CDR3 in DNA: TGTGCCAGCAGCGACTCGACAGATAACTATGGCTACACCTTC. Amino acids: CASSDSTDNYGYTF.

This clonotype came up a few times. This chain's CDR3 is CSARDRGALNTEAFF. As DNA, the CDR3 is TGCAGTGCTAGAGATAGGGGGGCCCTGAACACTGAAGCTTTCTTT. This chain connects TRBV20-1 to TRBJ1-1; perhaps TRBD1 as D (6 bases). From germline, CDR1 is DFQATT and CDR2 SNEGSKA (reference sequence). The CDR3 runs 15 residues. V lost 0 bases, J lost 0 bases, and 11 bases lay in between.

This chain connects TRBV7-2 to TRBJ2-3; 7 nucleotides match TRBD2. Losses at the gene ends were 4 bases for V and 9 bases for J; bases not matched to a gene: 10. CDR1 and CDR2 (germline): SGHTA, FQGNSA. CDR3 size: 14 residues. CDR3 bases: TGTGCCAGCAGCTCAACTGTACGGGGGGACACGCAGTATTTT. Translating gives CASSSTVRGDTQYF.